This TCR beta chain appears in the sequencing data of a study of OX40 agonist ivuxolimab in advanced cancers. The study's findings and limits: Clonal expansion from baseline to week 6 occurred in both CD4+ and CD8+ T cells.

As regards this clone: Its antigen is unknown.

The CDR3 runs 14 residues. CDR1 is MNHEY and CDR2 is SVGAGI in the germline V gene. The V gene lost 2 bases and the J gene lost 1 base, with 8 bases spanning the gap. Using immunoSEQ multiplex PCR, the repertoire was profiled, and TCRdb retains in-frame clones only, with some absent. The sample consists of nearly 85,000 clones, 70% to 90% of them appearing once. The specimen was CD4+ or CD8+ T cells sorted from blood, collected in a trial of the OX40 agonist ivuxolimab. The sequence derives from an adult with an advanced solid tumor such as melanoma, head and neck, liver or kidney cancer. J is TRBJ1-2 and V is TRBV6-5; the D gene is possibly TRBD1 (5 bases). The CDR3 reads CASSYDSHNYGYTF. The CDR3, as DNA: TGTGCCAGCAGTTACGACAGTCATAACTATGGCTACACCTTC.